This is a list of T cell receptor beta chains from one sample in a study of identical twins. In TCRdb, the 5' RACE reads were re-called with MiXCR into one record per CDR3 protein. This table holds some 1,600,000 distinct CDR3 sequences, about 32% found once. Sample: cord blood. These receptors all come from a newborn girl in good health. Each CDR3 is given with its conserved first and last residue. Each record gives: clone size, J gene, D gene, V gene, CDR3 length, CDR3 protein, CDR3 DNA. D genes are given only for firm matches. Expanded clones are given a class, and other clones once, few, many or no size at all.

clone size: -; J gene: TRBJ1-4; D gene: -; V gene: TRBV5-6; CDR3 length: 16; CDR3 protein: CASSLGLTDFNEKLFF; CDR3 DNA: TGTGCCAGCAGCTTGGGATTGACGGATTTTAATGAAAAACTGTTTTTT
clone size: -; J gene: TRBJ1-4; D gene: -; V gene: TRBV7-2; CDR3 length: 16; CDR3 protein: CASSFAGVATNEKLFF; CDR3 DNA: TGTGCCAGCAGCTTCGCAGGGGTAGCAACTAATGAAAAACTGTTTTTT
clone size: few; J gene: TRBJ2-7; D gene: -; V gene: TRBV7-9; CDR3 length: 15; CDR3 protein: CASSLFTAGAHEQYF; CDR3 DNA: TGTGCCAGCAGCTTATTCACGGCAGGGGCCCACGAGCAGTACTTC
clone size: few; J gene: TRBJ1-5; D gene: -; V gene: TRBV6-2/TRBV6-3; CDR3 length: 14; CDR3 protein: CASSYGGIYQPQHF; CDR3 DNA: TGTGCCAGCAGTTACGGAGGGATCTATCAGCCCCAGCATTTT
clone size: -; J gene: TRBJ2-3; D gene: TRBD1; V gene: TRBV20-1; CDR3 length: 16; CDR3 protein: CSARDRQGVRTDTQYF; CDR3 DNA: TGCAGTGCTAGAGATCGACAGGGGGTCCGCACAGATACGCAGTATTTT
clone size: -; J gene: TRBJ2-3; D gene: TRBD2; V gene: TRBV20-1; CDR3 length: 14; CDR3 protein: CSARGTSGVNTQYF; CDR3 DNA: TGCAGTGCTAGGGGGACTAGCGGGGTAAATACGCAGTATTTT
clone size: few; J gene: TRBJ2-5; D gene: -; V gene: TRBV6-5; CDR3 length: 15; CDR3 protein: CASRGYDGAQETQYF; CDR3 DNA: TGTGCCAGCAGGGGATATGACGGAGCCCAAGAGACCCAGTACTTC
clone size: few; J gene: TRBJ1-4; D gene: -; V gene: TRBV27; CDR3 length: 14; CDR3 protein: CASSLRSTNEKLFF; CDR3 DNA: TGTGCCAGCAGTTTACGAAGCACTAATGAAAAACTGTTTTTT
clone size: few; J gene: TRBJ2-7; D gene: TRBD2; V gene: TRBV20-1; CDR3 length: 16; CDR3 protein: CSASARTSGDYNEQYF; CDR3 DNA: TGCAGTGCTAGTGCCCGGACTAGCGGGGACTACAATGAGCAGTACTTC
clone size: -; J gene: TRBJ2-7; D gene: -; V gene: TRBV7-9; CDR3 length: 17; CDR3 protein: CASSLVARLSGSYEQYF; CDR3 DNA: TGTGCCAGTAGCTTAGTAGCCCGACTATCGGGATCCTACGAGCAGTACTTC
clone size: few; J gene: TRBJ1-5; D gene: -; V gene: TRBV10-3; CDR3 length: 14; CDR3 protein: CAISLQGGNQPQHF; CDR3 DNA: TGTGCCATCAGTCTACAGGGAGGCAATCAGCCCCAGCATTTT
clone size: few; J gene: TRBJ1-5; D gene: -; V gene: TRBV20-1; CDR3 length: 15; CDR3 protein: CSARVRWGSNQPQHF; CDR3 DNA: TGCAGTGCTAGAGTCAGGTGGGGTAGCAATCAGCCCCAGCATTTT
clone size: few; J gene: TRBJ1-2; D gene: TRBD1; V gene: TRBV3-1; CDR3 length: 15; CDR3 protein: CASSDPGQGYNGYTF; CDR3 DNA: TGTGCCAGCAGCGACCCGGGACAGGGGTACAATGGCTACACCTTC
clone size: -; J gene: TRBJ1-1; D gene: -; V gene: TRBV7-6; CDR3 length: 14; CDR3 protein: CASSPTPGDTEAFF; CDR3 DNA: TGTGCCAGCAGCCCGACCCCTGGGGACACTGAAGCTTTCTTT
clone size: -; J gene: TRBJ2-5; D gene: -; V gene: TRBV20-1; CDR3 length: 14; CDR3 protein: CSARVPGVVGTQYF; CDR3 DNA: TGCAGTGCTAGAGTCCCAGGGGTGGTAGGGACCCAGTACTTC
clone size: many; J gene: TRBJ2-3; D gene: -; V gene: TRBV29-1; CDR3 length: 14; CDR3 protein: CSVAARLSLDTQYF; CDR3 DNA: TGCAGCGTTGCGGCTCGACTTTCCCTTGATACGCAGTATTTT
clone size: -; J gene: TRBJ2-2; D gene: -; V gene: TRBV7-2; CDR3 length: 12; CDR3 protein: CASSPWTGELFF; CDR3 DNA: TGTGCCAGCAGCCCATGGACCGGGGAGCTGTTTTTT
clone size: -; J gene: TRBJ2-3; D gene: TRBD1; V gene: TRBV7-9; CDR3 length: 15; CDR3 protein: CASSLWTGDTDTQYF; CDR3 DNA: TGTGCCAGCAGCTTGTGGACAGGGGATACAGATACGCAGTATTTT
clone size: -; J gene: TRBJ2-1; D gene: -; V gene: TRBV3-1; CDR3 length: 13; CDR3 protein: CASSQKSNNEQFF; CDR3 DNA: TGTGCCAGCAGCCAAAAGTCAAACAATGAGCAGTTCTTC
clone size: -; J gene: TRBJ2-7; D gene: -; V gene: TRBV5-1; CDR3 length: 16; CDR3 protein: CASSLISTGLTYEQYF; CDR3 DNA: TGCGCCAGCAGCCTAATCAGCACAGGGTTGACCTACGAGCAGTACTTC
clone size: once; J gene: TRBJ1-6; D gene: -; V gene: TRBV7-9; CDR3 length: 14; CDR3 protein: CASTPGPRNSPLHF; CDR3 DNA: TGTGCCAGCACACCTGGCCCCAGAAATTCACCCCTCCACTTT
clone size: many; J gene: TRBJ2-7; D gene: TRBD2; V gene: TRBV12-3/TRBV12-4; CDR3 length: 15; CDR3 protein: CASSWGLADPYEQYF; CDR3 DNA: TGTGCCAGCAGTTGGGGACTAGCGGACCCCTACGAGCAGTACTTC
clone size: many; J gene: TRBJ2-7; D gene: TRBD2; V gene: TRBV4-2; CDR3 length: 15; CDR3 protein: CASSPGTSGPYEQYF; CDR3 DNA: TGTGCCAGCAGCCCAGGGACTAGCGGTCCCTACGAGCAGTACTTC
clone size: few; J gene: TRBJ1-6; D gene: -; V gene: TRBV7-8; CDR3 length: 12; CDR3 protein: CASSLRSSPLHF; CDR3 DNA: TGTGCCAGCAGCTTAAGAAGTTCACCCCTCCACTTT
clone size: many; J gene: TRBJ1-4; D gene: TRBD1; V gene: TRBV10-3; CDR3 length: 13; CDR3 protein: CAISEGQGGKLFF; CDR3 DNA: TGTGCCATCAGTGAGGGACAGGGTGGAAAACTGTTTTTT
clone size: few; J gene: TRBJ2-1; D gene: -; V gene: TRBV14; CDR3 length: 16; CDR3 protein: CASSKMLSRWDNEQFF; CDR3 DNA: TGTGCCAGCAGCAAGATGCTGAGTCGTTGGGACAATGAGCAGTTCTTC
clone size: -; J gene: TRBJ1-5; D gene: TRBD1; V gene: TRBV2; CDR3 length: 14; CDR3 protein: CASSGGQGDQPQHF; CDR3 DNA: TGTGCCAGCAGTGGGGGACAGGGTGATCAGCCCCAGCATTTT
clone size: -; J gene: TRBJ2-5; D gene: TRBD1; V gene: TRBV14; CDR3 length: 12; CDR3 protein: CASSLTGYQQYF; CDR3 DNA: TGTGCCAGCAGCCTGACAGGGTACCAGCAGTACTTC
clone size: -; J gene: TRBJ2-4; D gene: -; V gene: TRBV7-6; CDR3 length: 16; CDR3 protein: CASSLLPRGAKNIQYF; CDR3 DNA: TGTGCCAGCAGCTTATTACCTAGGGGGGCCAAAAACATTCAGTACTTC
clone size: -; J gene: TRBJ1-6; D gene: TRBD1; V gene: TRBV29-1; CDR3 length: 16; CDR3 protein: CSAGRDSNLGNSPLHF; CDR3 DNA: TGCAGCGCTGGACGGGACAGCAACCTCGGGAATTCACCCCTCCACTTT
clone size: many; J gene: TRBJ1-2; D gene: -; V gene: TRBV29-1; CDR3 length: 11; CDR3 protein: CSVSVGYGYTF; CDR3 DNA: TGCAGCGTTTCAGTAGGTTATGGCTACACCTTC
clone size: few; J gene: TRBJ2-5; D gene: -; V gene: TRBV11-2; CDR3 length: 15; CDR3 protein: CASSPPLGLRETQYF; CDR3 DNA: TGTGCCAGCAGCCCTCCCCTGGGACTTCGAGAGACCCAGTACTTC
clone size: -; J gene: TRBJ2-2; D gene: TRBD2; V gene: TRBV11-2; CDR3 length: 15; CDR3 protein: CASSSGLDNTGELFF; CDR3 DNA: TGTGCCAGCAGCTCCGGACTAGATAACACCGGGGAGCTGTTTTTT
clone size: -; J gene: TRBJ2-5; D gene: TRBD1; V gene: TRBV9; CDR3 length: 15; CDR3 protein: CASSVWDSLQETQYF; CDR3 DNA: TGTGCCAGCAGCGTATGGGACAGTCTTCAAGAGACCCAGTACTTC
clone size: few; J gene: TRBJ2-3; D gene: TRBD2; V gene: TRBV2; CDR3 length: 17; CDR3 protein: CASSEATVLASTDTQYF; CDR3 DNA: TGTGCCAGCAGTGAAGCTACGGTACTAGCGAGCACAGATACGCAGTATTTT
clone size: once; J gene: TRBJ1-5; D gene: -; V gene: TRBV21-1; CDR3 length: 16; CDR3 protein: CASSKGGQGGNQPQHF; CDR3 DNA: TGTGCCAGCAGCAAAGGCGGACAGGGGGGCAATCAGCCCCAGCATTTT
clone size: few; J gene: TRBJ2-1; D gene: -; V gene: TRBV29-1; CDR3 length: 10; CDR3 protein: CSVDNQEQFF; CDR3 DNA: TGCAGCGTTGATAATCAGGAGCAGTTCTTC
clone size: few; J gene: TRBJ2-1; D gene: -; V gene: TRBV20-1; CDR3 length: 12; CDR3 protein: CSATANYNEQFF; CDR3 DNA: TGCAGTGCTACAGCGAATTACAATGAGCAGTTCTTC
clone size: -; J gene: TRBJ2-7; D gene: TRBD2; V gene: TRBV12-3/TRBV12-4; CDR3 length: 16; CDR3 protein: CASSFKRGGISYEQYF; CDR3 DNA: TGTGCCAGCAGTTTTAAACGGGGGGGAATCTCCTACGAGCAGTACTTC
clone size: few; J gene: TRBJ1-6; D gene: -; V gene: TRBV20-1; CDR3 length: 13; CDR3 protein: CSAEGGIYSPLHF; CDR3 DNA: TGCAGTGCCGAGGGGGGTATTTACTCACCCCTCCACTTT
clone size: -; J gene: TRBJ2-5; D gene: -; V gene: TRBV6-2/TRBV6-3; CDR3 length: 15; CDR3 protein: CASSFGANGLETQYF; CDR3 DNA: TGTGCCAGCAGTTTCGGCGCGAACGGGTTGGAGACCCAGTACTTC
clone size: few; J gene: TRBJ1-2; D gene: TRBD1; V gene: TRBV20-1; CDR3 length: 12; CDR3 protein: CSAQDRVYGYTF; CDR3 DNA: TGCAGTGCGCAGGACAGGGTCTATGGCTACACCTTC
clone size: few; J gene: TRBJ2-7; D gene: TRBD2; V gene: TRBV5-1; CDR3 length: 14; CDR3 protein: CASSVSGAIYEQYF; CDR3 DNA: TGCGCCAGCAGCGTTAGCGGGGCTATTTACGAGCAGTACTTC
clone size: few; J gene: TRBJ2-3; D gene: TRBD1; V gene: TRBV2; CDR3 length: 14; CDR3 protein: CASSRQGLADTQYF; CDR3 DNA: TGTGCCAGCAGTCGACAGGGTTTGGCAGATACGCAGTATTTT
clone size: -; J gene: TRBJ2-5; D gene: TRBD1; V gene: TRBV7-3; CDR3 length: 14; CDR3 protein: CASSLQGAAETQYF; CDR3 DNA: TGTGCCAGCAGCTTACAGGGGGCCGCAGAGACCCAGTACTTC
clone size: few; J gene: TRBJ2-1; D gene: -; V gene: TRBV7-9; CDR3 length: 14; CDR3 protein: CASSTDRTYNEQFF; CDR3 DNA: TGTGCCAGCAGCACCGACAGAACCTACAATGAGCAGTTCTTC
clone size: few; J gene: TRBJ2-5; D gene: TRBD1; V gene: TRBV2; CDR3 length: 14; CDR3 protein: CASSEFTGEETQYF; CDR3 DNA: TGTGCCAGCAGTGAATTTACAGGGGAGGAGACCCAGTACTTC
clone size: -; J gene: TRBJ2-7; D gene: -; V gene: TRBV21-1; CDR3 length: 15; CDR3 protein: CASSKMEQDPYEQYF; CDR3 DNA: TGTGCCAGCAGCAAAATGGAACAGGACCCTTACGAGCAGTACTTC
clone size: few; J gene: TRBJ2-1; D gene: -; V gene: TRBV7-9; CDR3 length: 16; CDR3 protein: CASSLDRDRFYNEQFF; CDR3 DNA: TGTGCCAGCAGCTTAGATCGTGACAGGTTCTACAATGAGCAGTTCTTC
clone size: few; J gene: TRBJ1-1; D gene: TRBD1; V gene: TRBV27; CDR3 length: 14; CDR3 protein: CARLDRGSDTEAFF; CDR3 DNA: TGTGCCCGCTTGGACAGGGGGTCGGACACTGAAGCTTTCTTT
clone size: -; J gene: TRBJ1-5; D gene: TRBD1; V gene: TRBV28; CDR3 length: 13; CDR3 protein: CATQDRLNQPQHF; CDR3 DNA: TGTGCCACTCAGGACAGGCTGAATCAGCCCCAGCATTTT
clone size: -; J gene: TRBJ1-4; D gene: -; V gene: TRBV2; CDR3 length: 15; CDR3 protein: CASNPLGHGNEKLFF; CDR3 DNA: TGTGCCAGCAATCCCCTCGGACATGGTAATGAAAAACTGTTTTTT
clone size: -; J gene: TRBJ1-5; D gene: -; V gene: TRBV20-1; CDR3 length: 15; CDR3 protein: CSARQGISSNQPQHF; CDR3 DNA: TGCAGTGCTAGACAGGGAATATCTAGCAATCAGCCCCAGCATTTT
clone size: -; J gene: TRBJ2-1; D gene: -; V gene: TRBV7-2; CDR3 length: 16; CDR3 protein: CASSLRGRSSYNEQFF; CDR3 DNA: TGTGCCAGCAGCTTACGCGGGCGGAGCTCCTACAATGAGCAGTTCTTC
clone size: few; J gene: TRBJ1-2; D gene: -; V gene: TRBV7-9; CDR3 length: 15; CDR3 protein: CASSFGNRANYGYTF; CDR3 DNA: TGTGCCAGCAGCTTTGGGAACAGGGCAAACTATGGCTACACCTTC